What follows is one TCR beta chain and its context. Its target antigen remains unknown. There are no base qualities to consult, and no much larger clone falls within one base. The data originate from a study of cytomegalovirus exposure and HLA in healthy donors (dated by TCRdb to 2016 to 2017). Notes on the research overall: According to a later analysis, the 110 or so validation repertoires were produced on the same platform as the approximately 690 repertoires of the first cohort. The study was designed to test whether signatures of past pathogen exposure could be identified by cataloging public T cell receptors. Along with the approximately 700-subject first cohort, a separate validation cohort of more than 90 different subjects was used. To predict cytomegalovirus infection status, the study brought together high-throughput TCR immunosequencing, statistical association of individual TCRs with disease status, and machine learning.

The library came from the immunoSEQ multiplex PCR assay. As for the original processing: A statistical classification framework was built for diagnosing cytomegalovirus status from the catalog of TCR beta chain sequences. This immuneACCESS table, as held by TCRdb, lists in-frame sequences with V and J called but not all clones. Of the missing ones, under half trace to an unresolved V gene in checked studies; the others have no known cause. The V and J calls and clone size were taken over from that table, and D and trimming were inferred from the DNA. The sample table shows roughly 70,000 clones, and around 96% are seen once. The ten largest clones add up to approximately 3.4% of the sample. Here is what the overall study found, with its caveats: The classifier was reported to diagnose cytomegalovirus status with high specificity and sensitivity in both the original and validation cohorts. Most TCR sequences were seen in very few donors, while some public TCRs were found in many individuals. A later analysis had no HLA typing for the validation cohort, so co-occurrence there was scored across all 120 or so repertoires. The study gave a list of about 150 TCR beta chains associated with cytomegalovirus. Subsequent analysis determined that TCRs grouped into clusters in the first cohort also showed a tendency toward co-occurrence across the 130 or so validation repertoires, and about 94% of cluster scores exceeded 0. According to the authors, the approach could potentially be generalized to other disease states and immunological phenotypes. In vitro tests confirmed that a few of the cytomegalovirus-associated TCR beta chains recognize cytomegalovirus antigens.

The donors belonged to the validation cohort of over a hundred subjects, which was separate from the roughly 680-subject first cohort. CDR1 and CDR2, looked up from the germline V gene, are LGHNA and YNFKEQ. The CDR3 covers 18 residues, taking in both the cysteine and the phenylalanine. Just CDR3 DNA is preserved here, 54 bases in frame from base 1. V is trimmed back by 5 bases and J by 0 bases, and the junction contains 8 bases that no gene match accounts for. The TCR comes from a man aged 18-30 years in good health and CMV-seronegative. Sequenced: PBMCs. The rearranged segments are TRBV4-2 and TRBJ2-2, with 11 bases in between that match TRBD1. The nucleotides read TGTGCCAGCAGCTGGACAGGGGGCGCGGGAACGAACACCGGGGAGCTGTTTTTT. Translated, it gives CASSWTGGAGTNTGELFF.